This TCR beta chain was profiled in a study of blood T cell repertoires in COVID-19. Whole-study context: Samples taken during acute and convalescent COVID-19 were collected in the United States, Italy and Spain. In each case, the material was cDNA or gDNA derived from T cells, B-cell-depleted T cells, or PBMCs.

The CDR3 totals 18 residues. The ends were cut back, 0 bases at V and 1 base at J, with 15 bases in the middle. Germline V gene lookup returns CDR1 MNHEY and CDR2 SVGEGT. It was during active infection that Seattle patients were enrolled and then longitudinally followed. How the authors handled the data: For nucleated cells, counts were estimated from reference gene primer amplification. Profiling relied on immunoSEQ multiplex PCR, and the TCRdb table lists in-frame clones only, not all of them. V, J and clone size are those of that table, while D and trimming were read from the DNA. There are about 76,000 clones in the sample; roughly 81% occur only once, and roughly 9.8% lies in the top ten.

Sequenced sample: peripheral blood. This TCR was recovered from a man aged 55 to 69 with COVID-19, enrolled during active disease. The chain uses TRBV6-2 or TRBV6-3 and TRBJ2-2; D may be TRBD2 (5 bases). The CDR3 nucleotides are TGTGCCAGCAGTTACTCGAGAGAGGGCGGAATGAACACCGGGGAGCTGTTTTTT. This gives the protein CASSYSREGGMNTGELFF.